The clone carrying this T cell receptor beta chain was seen more than once but under ten times. The antigen is not known. A J-beta primer mix and a sample-barcoded 5' primer were used in a second PCR of roughly 6 to 11 cycles. TCRdb called the 5' RACE reads again in MiXCR, with one record for every CDR3 protein. Here the sample spans about 1,400,000 distinct CDR3 sequences, approximately 38% being singletons. This sample was included in a study of blood T cells in healthy people across ages. The overall study: Through template switching, about one barcoded beta molecule was captured per two T cells, as measured in model experiments.

The J segment lost 11 bases and the V segment lost 2 bases, leaving 10 bases of the junction unmatched. Germline lookup yields CDR1 MDHEN and CDR2 SYDVKM. This CDR3 spans 15 amino acids. Study-wide results and caveats: Long-lived donors had more naive CD4+ cells and higher diversity than aged donors. From one million sequenced T cells, diversity estimates were lower bounds.

The TCR sequence derives from a woman aged 18-30 years in good health. The V call is TRBV28, the J call TRBJ2-5, with TRBD1 matching 11 bases. The sample taken for sequencing was blood. This CDR3 is CASSLAGTGGWEQYF. Written as DNA, the CDR3 is TGTGCCAGCAGTTTAGCCGGGACAGGGGGTTGGGAGCAGTACTTC.